A selection of T cell receptor beta chains follows, all from one sample in a study of cytomegalovirus exposure and HLA in healthy donors. The method was immunoSEQ multiplex PCR; TCRdb's version includes in-frame clones alone and lacks a portion of them. Here the sample spans fewer than 200,000 clones, roughly 91% being singletons. The sample comprised PBMCs. The receptors originated from a man between 18 and 35 years old in good health and CMV-seropositive. Both conserved end residues are part of each CDR3. A D gene is named only where the DNA matches it firmly. Not every row has a clone size; where given, it reads once, few, many or a size class.

CDR3aa | CDR3nt | d_gene | j_gene | v_gene | abundance
CASSPGTGTNNEQFF | TGTGCCAGCAGCCCCGGGACAGGGACCAACAATGAGCAGTTCTTC | TRBD1 | TRBJ2-1 | TRBV7-9 | .
CASSPLGEQFF | TGTGCCAGCAGCCCTCTCGGTGAGCAGTTCTTC | . | TRBJ2-1 | TRBV11-2 | .
CASSLEPAGGSYEQYF | TGCGCCAGCAGTTTGGAACCGGCAGGGGGCTCCTACGAGCAGTACTTC | TRBD1 | TRBJ2-7 | TRBV5-1 | .
CASSGGTSDLYEQYF | TGTGCCAGCAGTGGAGGGACTAGCGATCTTTACGAGCAGTACTTC | TRBD2 | TRBJ2-7 | TRBV2 | .
CASSPSRTYEQYF | TGTGCCAGCAGCCCGTCTAGAACCTACGAGCAGTACTTC | . | TRBJ2-7 | TRBV11-2 | once
CASSYSSLRAPYGYTF | TGTGCCAGCAGTTACTCCTCTTTGCGGGCACCCTATGGCTACACCTTC | . | TRBJ1-2 | TRBV6-5 | .
CASSGTSGRLNEQYF | TGTGCCAGCAGTGGGACTAGCGGGAGGTTAAACGAGCAGTACTTC | TRBD2 | TRBJ2-7 | TRBV6-4 | .
CATTSGETQYF | TGTGCCACGACGTCGGGTGAGACCCAGTACTTC | . | TRBJ2-5 | TRBV6-1 | .
CASSQLESEQYF | TGTGCCAGCAGCCAATTGGAGTCCGAGCAGTACTTC | . | TRBJ2-7 | TRBV16 | .
CASSLMAGNTEAFF | TGTGCCAGCAGCTTAATGGCAGGGAACACTGAAGCTTTCTTT | . | TRBJ1-1 | TRBV7-3 | .
CASRLQGTNQPQHF | TGTGCCAGCAGACTACAGGGGACGAATCAGCCCCAGCATTTT | TRBD1 | TRBJ1-5 | TRBV6-1 | few
CASSGAGGPTYEQYF | TGTGCCAGCTCAGGAGCGGGAGGTCCTACCTACGAGCAGTACTTC | TRBD2 | TRBJ2-7 | TRBV18 | .
CASSLGTGDTGELFF | TGTGCCAGCAGCTTGGGGACAGGGGACACCGGGGAGCTGTTTTTT | TRBD1 | TRBJ2-2 | TRBV5-4 | .
CASSLVLAGHNEQFF | TGTGCCAGCAGCTTAGTACTAGCGGGACACAATGAGCAGTTCTTC | TRBD2 | TRBJ2-1 | TRBV7-9 | .
CASSLTRGANTGELFF | TGTGCCAGCAGCTTAACTCGAGGTGCGAACACCGGGGAGCTGTTTTTT | . | TRBJ2-2 | TRBV7-3 | .
CASSNTGTASNYGYTF | TGCGCCAGCAGCAATACCGGGACAGCCAGTAACTATGGCTACACCTTC | TRBD1 | TRBJ1-2 | TRBV5-1 | .
CASSTGTPSYEQYF | TGTGCCAGTAGTACCGGGACACCTTCCTACGAGCAGTACTTC | . | TRBJ2-7 | TRBV19 | .
CASYQLSYNEQFF | TGCGCCAGCTATCAACTAAGCTACAATGAGCAGTTCTTC | . | TRBJ2-1 | TRBV5-1 | .
CASSIGRDRMANEQFF | TGTGCCAGTAGTATTGGCCGGGACAGGATGGCAAATGAGCAGTTCTTC | TRBD1 | TRBJ2-1 | TRBV19 | .
CASSFTYEQYF | TGTGCCAGCAGTTTTACATACGAGCAGTACTTC | . | TRBJ2-7 | TRBV28 | .
CAIEWGDTGELFF | TGTGCCATTGAATGGGGGGACACCGGGGAGCTGTTTTTT | . | TRBJ2-2 | TRBV19 | once
CASSLGHVANYGYTF | TGCGCCAGCAGCTTGGGACACGTAGCTAACTATGGCTACACCTTC | . | TRBJ1-2 | TRBV5-1 | .
CASSAFTGTSDGNEQFF | TGTGCCAGCTCAGCATTTACCGGGACTAGCGACGGGAATGAGCAGTTCTTC | TRBD2 | TRBJ2-1 | TRBV18 | .
CASSLYRGYNEQFF | TGTGCCAGCAGTTTATACAGGGGGTACAATGAGCAGTTCTTC | TRBD1 | TRBJ2-1 | TRBV28 | .
CAWRTSGSFAGELFF | TGTGCCTGGAGAACTAGCGGGAGTTTCGCCGGGGAGCTGTTTTTT | TRBD2 | TRBJ2-2 | TRBV30 | .
CSVVALAEYNEQFF | TGCAGCGTTGTGGCCCTAGCGGAGTACAATGAGCAGTTCTTC | TRBD2 | TRBJ2-1 | TRBV29-1 | .
CASSSMGGGTTGELFF | TGTGCCAGCAGTTCAATGGGTGGCGGGACGACCGGGGAGCTGTTTTTT | . | TRBJ2-2 | TRBV27 | .
CSVYDRENTGELFF | TGCAGCGTTTACGACAGGGAGAACACCGGGGAGCTGTTTTTT | TRBD1 | TRBJ2-2 | TRBV29-1 | .
CASSFSVIEGALIAGELFF | TGTGCCAGCAGTTTCTCCGTAATAGAGGGGGCTTTGATCGCCGGGGAGCTGTTTTTT | TRBD1 | TRBJ2-2 | TRBV28 | .